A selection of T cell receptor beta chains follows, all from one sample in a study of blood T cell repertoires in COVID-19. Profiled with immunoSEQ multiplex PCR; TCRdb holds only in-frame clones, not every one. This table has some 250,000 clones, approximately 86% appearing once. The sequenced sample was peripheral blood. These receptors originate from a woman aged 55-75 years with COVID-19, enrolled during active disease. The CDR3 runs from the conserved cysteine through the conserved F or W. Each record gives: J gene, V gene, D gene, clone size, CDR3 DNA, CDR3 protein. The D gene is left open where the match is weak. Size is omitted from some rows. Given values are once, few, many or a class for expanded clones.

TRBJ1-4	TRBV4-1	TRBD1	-	TGCGCCAGCAGCCAACCAGGACAGGGAGGTGAAAAACTGTTTTTT	CASSQPGQGGEKLFF
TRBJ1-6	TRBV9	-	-	TGTGCCAGCAGCACCTTGAACCAGGGTTACTCACCCCTCCACTTT	CASSTLNQGYSPLHF
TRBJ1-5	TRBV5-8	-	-	TGTGCCAGCAGCTTGAGAAGCCACAATCAGCCCCAGCATTTT	CASSLRSHNQPQHF
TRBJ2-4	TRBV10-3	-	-	TGTGCCATCAGTGAGTCCACTTTCCAGGGCAAAAACATTCAGTACTTC	CAISESTFQGKNIQYF
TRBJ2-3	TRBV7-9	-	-	TGTGCCAGCAGCCAACTAGATTCTAGCACAGATACGCAGTATTTT	CASSQLDSSTDTQYF
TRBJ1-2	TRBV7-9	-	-	TGTGCCAGCAGCACACGGGGGTCTGGCTATGGCTACACCTTC	CASSTRGSGYGYTF
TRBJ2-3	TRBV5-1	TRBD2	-	TGCGCCAGCAGCTACCAGGGACTAGCGGGACCTGGAGATACGCAGTATTTT	CASSYQGLAGPGDTQYF
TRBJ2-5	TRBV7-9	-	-	TGTGCCAGCAGCTTCTGGACAACTCAAGAGACCCAGTACTTC	CASSFWTTQETQYF
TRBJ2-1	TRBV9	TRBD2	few	TGTGCCAGCAGCGTCCTAGCGGGAGCTTACAATGAGCAGTTCTTC	CASSVLAGAYNEQFF
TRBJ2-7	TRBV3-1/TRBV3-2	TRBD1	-	TGTGCCAGCAGCCAAGGTCCGGGACAGGAAACCTACGAGCAGTACTTC	CASSQGPGQETYEQYF
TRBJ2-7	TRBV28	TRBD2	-	TGTGCCAGCAGACGTTGGGTTGGCGGGAGAGTCTCCTACGAGCAGTACTTC	CASRRWVGGRVSYEQYF
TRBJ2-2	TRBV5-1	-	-	TGCGCCAGCAGCTTGGGCTTGGCCCTTAGCCCCGGGGAGCTGTTTTTT	CASSLGLALSPGELFF
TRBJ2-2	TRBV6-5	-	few	TGTGCCAGCAGTCAGGACAGCCCCGGGGAGCTGTTTTTT	CASSQDSPGELFF